The 5 T cell receptor beta chains in this list originate from one sample, sequenced in a study of cytomegalovirus exposure and HLA in healthy donors (TCRdb year 2017). Libraries came from the immunoSEQ multiplex PCR assay. A mixture of 60 forward primers for TCR Vbeta segments and 13 reverse primers for TCR Jbeta segments was used in the multiplex PCR. TCRdb obtained this table from immuneACCESS and retained in-frame rearrangements with V and J assigned. These tables miss some clones; where compared with another copy, unresolved V genes account for less than half of the shortfall, and the remainder is unexplained. In this sample the table shows 110,000 to 150,000 clones, about 71% of which occur a single time. Roughly 2% of the sample comes from the top ten. Sequenced input: PBMCs. Receptor source: a woman aged 55-75 years in good health and CMV-seropositive.

The chain uses TRBV5-1 and TRBJ2-3; a weak D match, TRBD1 (5 bases). Germline values: CDR1 SGHRS, CDR2 YFSETQ. The germline V and J ends were trimmed by 2 bases and 2 bases, with 12 bases remaining between them. The CDR3 runs 15 residues. The chain's CDR3 is CASSLTGHLTDTQYF. In DNA form, the CDR3 reads TGCGCCAGCAGCTTAACAGGCCACCTCACAGATACGCAGTATTTT.

The DNA of the CDR3 is TGCGCCAGCAGCCTCGAGCTTTTTCTCTATGGCTACACCTTC. This encodes CASSLELFLYGYTF. The chain joins TRBV5-1 to TRBJ1-2; D gene unclear. CDR1 SGHRS and CDR2 YFSETQ come from the germline V gene. CDR3 length equals 14 residues. V was clipped by 4 bases and J by 4 bases, with 14 bases between them.

The chain employs TRBV4-1 and TRBJ1-5; D not certain. CDR3 length equals 15 residues. Trimming took 5 bases from V and 3 from J, leaving 14 bases between them. Germline V gene sequence: CDR1 MGHRA, CDR2 YSYEKL. This CDR3 reads CASSTRTGNNQPQHF. In DNA form, the CDR3 reads TGCGCCAGCAGCACCCGGACGGGGAACAATCAGCCCCAGCATTTT.

The genes are TRBV6-5 and TRBJ1-1; 7 positions agree with TRBD1. This CDR3 has 12 residues. The V and J ends lost 0 bases and 10 bases, in that order; junction bases with no gene match: 2. CDR1 and CDR2 from the germline V gene are MNHEY and SVGAGI. The CDR3 sequence: CASSYSKGAAFF. The CDR3 DNA reads TGTGCCAGCAGTTACTCGAAGGGGGCAGCTTTCTTT.

The V gene is TRBV7-9, the J gene TRBJ2-7, with TRBD1 matching 12 bases. This CDR3 spans 16 amino acids. V was pared by 6 bases and J by 7 bases, with 13 bases of the junction left unmatched. Germline V gene data show CDR1 as SEHNR and CDR2 as FQNEAQ (reference sequence). The CDR3 nucleotides read TGTGCCAGCAGTCAAGAGGTCGGGACAGGGGGCGGAGAGCAGTACTTC. Its translation is CASSQEVGTGGGEQYF.